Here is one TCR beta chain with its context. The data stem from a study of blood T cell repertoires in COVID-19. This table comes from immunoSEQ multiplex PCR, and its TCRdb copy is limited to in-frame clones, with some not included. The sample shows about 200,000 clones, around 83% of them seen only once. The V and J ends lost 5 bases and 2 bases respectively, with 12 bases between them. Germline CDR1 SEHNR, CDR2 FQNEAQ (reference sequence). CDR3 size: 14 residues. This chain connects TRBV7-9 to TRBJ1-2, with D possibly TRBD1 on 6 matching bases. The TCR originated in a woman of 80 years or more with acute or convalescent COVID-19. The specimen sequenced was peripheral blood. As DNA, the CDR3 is TGTGCCAGCAGCCTAACAGGGTCCAACTATGGCTACACCTTC. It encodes CASSLTGSNYGYTF.